The TCR beta chain under discussion was sequenced for a study of blood T cell repertoires in COVID-19. Study as a whole: T cells, B-cell-depleted T cells, or PBMCs supplied cDNA or gDNA.

CDR1 LGHDT and CDR2 YNNKEL come from the germline V gene (reference sequence). The CDR3 extends over 11 amino acids. Methods used by the authors: It was from reference gene primer amplification that nucleated cell counts were estimated. Measured with immunoSEQ multiplex PCR; TCRdb has only the in-frame clones, and not every one. The V and J calls and clone size come from that table; D and trimming were worked out from the DNA. Of about 250,000 clones in the sample, roughly 86% are singletons; the top ten hold 5.5% to 6.5%. To note about this clone: At one of its ends the junction is not consistent with the germline gene, which may arise from a read error.

The chain combines TRBV3-1 (or the pseudogene TRBV3-2) with TRBJ1-2; D is ambiguous. The clonotype was recovered from an elderly woman with COVID-19, enrolled during active disease. Sequenced input: peripheral blood. CDR3 sequence: CASSSRHGSTF. The CDR3 DNA is TGTGCCAGCAGCTCCCGACACGGTTCTACATTC.